Listed below are T cell receptor beta chains from one sample, sequenced in a study of blood T cell repertoires in COVID-19. Sequencing was performed with immunoSEQ multiplex PCR; in TCRdb, only in-frame clones are kept and a portion is missing. The sample records some 220,000 clones, 65% to 90% being singletons. Sequencing used peripheral blood. Every receptor here comes from a man aged 45 to 65 with COVID-19, enrolled during active disease. CDR3s include the opening cysteine and the closing phenylalanine or tryptophan. D genes are given only for firm matches. For some rows the clone size is stated as once, few or many, or as a class when expanded; others skip it.

TRBV7-9	NA	TRBJ2-7	15	TRBD2	CASSTPTSETYEQYF	TGTGCCAGCAGCACCCCGACTAGCGAGACCTACGAGCAGTACTTC
TRBV28	NA	TRBJ1-5	14	TRBD1	CASKGTAFITPQHF	TGTGCCTCAAAAGGGACAGCCTTTATTACGCCCCAGCATTTT
TRBV7-9	NA	TRBJ2-1	16	TRBD1	CASSLASDRGRDEQFF	TGTGCCAGCAGCTTAGCTTCGGACAGGGGGCGCGATGAGCAGTTCTTC
TRBV6-5	NA	TRBJ1-2	15	NA	CASSYSTAGLGGYTF	TGTGCCAGCAGTTACTCCACGGCAGGGTTAGGCGGCTACACCTTC
TRBV6-2/TRBV6-3	NA	TRBJ1-1	13	NA	CASSRPSGGSAFF	TGTGCCAGCAGCCGCCCTAGTGGAGGGTCTGCTTTCTTT
TRBV4-2	NA	TRBJ1-5	16	NA	CASSQAGKYSNQPQHF	TGTGCCAGCAGCCAAGCAGGGAAATATAGCAATCAGCCCCAGCATTTT
TRBV30	NA	TRBJ1-1	17	TRBD1	CAWREIRGGQGPTEAFF	TGTGCCTGGAGGGAGATTCGAGGGGGACAGGGGCCAACTGAAGCTTTCTTT
TRBV5-1	NA	TRBJ2-1	13	NA	CASSSTNGGEQFF	TGCGCCAGCAGCTCGACAAATGGGGGGGAGCAGTTCTTC
TRBV7-8	NA	TRBJ2-1	14	NA	CASSLSGGGNEQFF	TGTGCCAGCAGCTTATCCGGGGGTGGGAATGAGCAGTTCTTC
TRBV11-1	NA	TRBJ2-5	13	TRBD1	CASSRTGRETQYF	TGTGCCAGCAGCCGGACAGGGCGAGAGACCCAGTACTTC
TRBV2	few	TRBJ1-5	14	NA	CASRQWRDNQPQHF	TGTGCCAGCCGACAGTGGAGGGACAATCAGCCCCAGCATTTT
TRBV5-4	few	TRBJ2-7	17	TRBD2	CASSLVSGGASSYEQYF	TGTGCCAGCAGCTTGGTTAGCGGGGGAGCGTCCTCCTACGAGCAGTACTTC
TRBV9	NA	TRBJ2-1	17	TRBD2	CASSVEPAGGSRNEQFF	TGTGCCAGCAGCGTAGAGCCAGCGGGGGGATCAAGAAATGAGCAGTTCTTC
TRBV7-3	NA	TRBJ2-1	15	NA	CASSQTRGSYNEQFF	TGTGCCAGCAGCCAAACTCGGGGATCCTACAATGAGCAGTTCTTC
TRBV28	NA	TRBJ1-1	14	NA	CASTKPDRNTEAFF	TGTGCCAGCACCAAACCCGACAGGAACACTGAAGCTTTCTTT
TRBV28	NA	TRBJ2-7	14	TRBD2	CASIPASGSYEQYF	TGTGCCAGCATCCCGGCTAGCGGTTCCTACGAGCAGTACTTC
TRBV18	NA	TRBJ1-1	14	NA	CASSPQRGGTEAFF	TGTGCCAGCTCACCGCAGAGAGGGGGCACTGAAGCTTTCTTT
TRBV3-1/TRBV3-2	NA	TRBJ2-3	17	TRBD2	CASSQGGLAGYTDTQYF	TGTGCCAGCAGCCAAGGGGGACTAGCGGGGTACACAGATACGCAGTATTTT
TRBV5-6	NA	TRBJ2-5	13	NA	CASSPGSQETQYF	TGTGCCAGCAGCCCCGGGAGTCAAGAGACCCAGTACTTC
TRBV11-2	few	TRBJ2-3	16	TRBD2	CASSSGGSASTDTQYF	TGTGCCAGCAGCTCGGGGGGGTCAGCGAGCACAGATACGCAGTATTTT
TRBV5-1	NA	TRBJ1-1	16	TRBD1	CASSQGQGVMNTEAFF	TGCGCCAGCAGCCAAGGACAGGGCGTCATGAACACTGAAGCTTTCTTT
TRBV10-1	NA	TRBJ1-4	15	NA	CVPPREDATNEKLFF	TGCGTCCCCCCCAGGGAGGATGCAACTAATGAAAAACTGTTTTTT
TRBV6-5	NA	TRBJ1-4	15	NA	CASSLGGGLHEKLFF	TGTGCCAGCAGCTTGGGCGGGGGGCTTCATGAAAAACTGTTTTTT
TRBV3-1/TRBV3-2	NA	TRBJ2-7	12	NA	CASSRLSGEQYF	TGTGCCAGCAGCCGCCTCTCGGGTGAGCAGTACTTC
TRBV6-2/TRBV6-3	NA	TRBJ2-1	14	TRBD1	CASSPGQGRGEQFF	TGTGCCAGCAGTCCGGGACAGGGTCGAGGGGAGCAGTTCTTC
TRBV11-2	once	TRBJ2-7	15	NA	CASSLDFRSSYEQYF	TGTGCCAGCAGCTTAGATTTCAGATCCTCCTACGAGCAGTACTTC
TRBV4-1	NA	TRBJ1-5	16	TRBD1	CASSFETGDGNQPQHF	TGCGCCAGCAGCTTCGAGACAGGGGACGGCAATCAGCCCCAGCATTTT
TRBV7-3	NA	TRBJ2-3	13	NA	CASSPSGTDTQYF	TGTGCCAGCAGCCCCTCAGGCACAGATACGCAGTATTTT
TRBV3-1/TRBV3-2	NA	TRBJ1-2	15	TRBD1	CASSQDPRGNYGYTF	TGTGCCAGCAGCCAAGATCCCAGGGGGAACTATGGCTACACCTTC
TRBV27	few	TRBJ1-5	15	NA	CASSKQGGSNQPQHF	TGTGCCAGCAGTAAACAGGGAGGGAGCAATCAGCCCCAGCATTTT
TRBV6-5	NA	TRBJ1-1	14	TRBD1	CASFADRVSTEAFF	TGTGCCAGCTTCGCCGACAGGGTGAGCACTGAAGCTTTCTTT
TRBV2	once	TRBJ2-7	14	TRBD1	CASLKQGASYEQYF	TGTGCCAGCCTTAAACAGGGGGCCTCCTACGAGCAGTACTTC
TRBV5-1	NA	TRBJ1-4	14	NA	CASRRTNTNEKLFF	TGCGCCAGCAGGCGGACAAACACTAATGAAAAACTGTTTTTT
TRBV12-3/TRBV12-4	NA	TRBJ1-2	13	NA	CASSLFAGDGYTF	TGTGCCAGCAGTTTATTCGCAGGGGATGGCTACACCTTC
TRBV7-2	once	TRBJ2-3	15	TRBD1	CASSSGQGTTDTQYF	TGTGCCAGCAGCTCGGGACAGGGGACCACAGATACGCAGTATTTT
TRBV3-1/TRBV3-2	once	TRBJ1-2	15	NA	CASSSRGGRGYGYTF	TGTGCCAGCAGCTCGCGGGGGGGCCGGGGCTATGGCTACACCTTC
TRBV9	NA	TRBJ1-1	17	TRBD1	CASSDHRDREWDTEAFF	TGTGCCAGCAGCGACCACCGGGACAGGGAATGGGACACTGAAGCTTTCTTT
TRBV4-1	once	TRBJ1-6	16	NA	CASSQGEVRLNSPLHF	TGCGCCAGCAGCCAAGGGGAGGTACGGCTAAATTCACCCCTCCACTTT
TRBV4-1	NA	TRBJ2-1	13	NA	CASSQVARNEQFF	TGCGCCAGCAGCCAAGTAGCTCGGAATGAGCAGTTCTTC
TRBV4-2	NA	TRBJ1-4	14	TRBD1	CASSQGQGGEKLFF	TGTGCCAGCAGCCAAGGACAGGGGGGCGAAAAACTGTTTTTT
TRBV6-5	NA	TRBJ1-2	15	TRBD1	CASRGLTGANYGYTF	TGTGCCAGCCGGGGGTTGACAGGGGCCAACTATGGCTACACCTTC
TRBV24-1	NA	TRBJ2-1	16	TRBD1	CATSETGTGGYNEQFF	TGTGCCACCAGTGAGACCGGGACAGGGGGGTACAATGAGCAGTTCTTC
TRBV9	NA	TRBJ2-2	15	TRBD1	CASSVGQGNTGELFF	TGTGCCAGCAGCGTAGGACAGGGAAACACCGGGGAGCTGTTTTTT
TRBV5-1	NA	TRBJ2-7	15	TRBD1	CASSLDRVGSYEQYF	TGCGCCAGCAGCTTAGACAGGGTAGGCTCCTACGAGCAGTACTTC
TRBV2	NA	TRBJ2-4	14	NA	CASSEELAKNIQYF	TGTGCCAGCAGTGAAGAGCTAGCCAAAAACATTCAGTACTTC
TRBV11-1	NA	TRBJ1-1	13	NA	CASSPRTGTEAFF	TGTGCCAGCAGCCCGCGGACGGGGACTGAAGCTTTCTTT
TRBV5-5	NA	TRBJ1-1	13	NA	CASSLAPGAEAFF	TGTGCCAGCAGCTTGGCTCCGGGAGCTGAAGCTTTCTTT
TRBV15	NA	TRBJ1-1	12	NA	CATSRGGTEAFF	TGTGCCACCAGCAGAGGCGGCACTGAAGCTTTCTTT
TRBV6-1	NA	TRBJ2-7	15	TRBD1	CASSEGQLSSLEQYF	TGTGCCAGCAGTGAGGGACAGCTCTCCTCCCTCGAGCAGTACTTC
TRBV6-5	NA	TRBJ1-2	13	TRBD1	CASSYGDSYGYTF	TGTGCCAGCAGTTACGGGGACAGCTATGGCTACACCTTC
TRBV19	NA	TRBJ1-5	15	NA	CASSMGLDSNQPQHF	TGTGCCAGTAGTATGGGCCTCGATAGCAATCAGCCCCAGCATTTT
TRBV27	NA	TRBJ1-1	14	NA	CASIMNRVNTEAFF	TGTGCCAGCATCATGAACAGGGTGAACACTGAAGCTTTCTTT
TRBV28	NA	TRBJ1-3	16	TRBD1	CASSSYRGQAGNTIYF	TGTGCCAGCAGTTCCTACAGGGGGCAGGCTGGAAACACCATATATTTT